One sample yielded the 30 T cell receptor beta chains listed below, sequenced in a study of early T cells in non-severe SARS-CoV-2 infection. TCRdb analysed the 5' RACE reads with MiXCR anew, one entry per CDR3 protein. Counted here are nearly 45,000 distinct CDR3 sequences, about 11% occurring once; the ten biggest clones make up 8.5% to 10%. The sequencing input was whole blood. All receptors come from an adult who was a healthcare worker with PCR-confirmed SARS-CoV-2 infection or an uninfected control (not recorded which).

The rearrangement joins TRBV10-3 to TRBJ2-5; D perhaps matches TRBD2 (6 bases). The CDR3 totals 12 residues. V shed 3 bases and J shed 5 bases, with 7 bases lying between them. Germline V gene lookup returns CDR1 ENHRY and CDR2 SYGVKD. DNA of the CDR3: TGTGCCATCAGTGACGCGGGGGAGACCCAGTACTTC. Its protein product is CAISDAGETQYF.

In regard to this clonotype: An end of the junction does not agree with germline; a read error may underlie this. The rearrangement joins TRBV9 to TRBJ1-6, with D possibly TRBD1 on 5 matching bases. There are 17 residues in the CDR3. Germline V gene lookup returns CDR1 SGDLS and CDR2 YYNGEE. This chain's CDR3 is CASSVEVGATVNSSLHF. The DNA for the CDR3 is TGTGCCAGCAGCGTAGAAGTAGGGGCAACGGTAAATTCATCCCTCCACTTT.

This clonotype was found a few times. J is TRBJ1-5 and V is TRBV11-2; possibly TRBD1 for D (5 bases). The CDR3 is 13 amino acids. CDR1 is SGHAT and CDR2 is FQNNGV in the germline V gene. Trimming took 11 bases from V and 4 from J, leaving 15 bases between them. CDR3 region: CAPLGTPNQPQHF. CDR3 coding DNA: TGTGCCCCCCTCGGGACCCCAAATCAGCCCCAGCATTTT. Full variable domain (rest looked up from reference TRBV11-2 and TRBJ1-5): EAGVAQSPRYKIIEKRQSVAFWCNPISGHATLYWYQQILGQGPKLLIQFQNNGVVDDSQLPKDRFSAERLKGVDSTLKIQPAKLEDSAVYLCAPLGTPNQPQHFGDGTRLSIL.

In its sample, this clonotype was seen a few times. The chain is built from TRBV2 and TRBJ2-2; 10 bases fit TRBD2. The CDR3 is 17 amino acids. With 7 bases clipped from V and 2 bases from J, the junction kept 10 bases outside the gene matches. The V gene's germline CDR1 is SNHLY and CDR2 FYNNEI. Written as DNA, the CDR3 is TGTGCCAGCATCTTCATGAGCGGGGGGGCTAACACCGGGGAGCTGTTTTTT. Translating gives CASIFMSGGANTGELFF.

Of note for this clonotype: This may arise from a read error, as a much more abundant clone is one base away. The rearrangement joins TRBV24-1 to TRBJ2-2; D is unclear. Germline assignment: CDR1 KGHDR and CDR2 SFDVKD. The CDR3 loop spans 16 amino acids. The CDR3, as DNA: TGTGCCACCAGTGGCGCAGGCGAGGCGAACACCGAGGAGCTGTTTTTT. Residues: CATSGAGEANTEELFF.

This clonotype was picked up many times. The chain uses TRBV7-9 and TRBJ2-1, with D possibly TRBD1 on 6 matching bases. Germline V lookup: CDR1 SEHNR, CDR2 FQNEAQ (reference sequence). V was cut by 5 bases and J by 2 bases, with 19 bases left in between. CDR3 length: 17 amino acids. The CDR3 coding sequence is TGTGCCAGCAGCATCCGGACAGCCGAACGGCCCTACAATGAGCAGTTCTTC. This encodes CASSIRTAERPYNEQFF.

This clonotype was seen only a few times. The V and J genes are TRBV5-1 and TRBJ2-3, with a possible D match to TRBD2 (5 bases). CDR3 length: 14 amino acids. Deletions cut 4 bases from V and 2 bases from J, with 11 bases between. The germline V gene has CDR1 SGHRS and CDR2 YFSETQ. CDR3: CASSPSGLTDTQYF. The CDR3 DNA reads as TGCGCCAGCAGCCCGAGCGGACTCACAGATACGCAGTATTTT. Using reference TRBV5-1 and TRBJ2-3 for the parts outside the CDR3, the full variable domain is KAGVTQTPRYLIKTRGQQVTLSCSPISGHRSVSWYQQTPGQGLQFLFEYFSETQRNKGNFPGRFSGRQFSNSRSEMNVSTLELGDSALYLCASSPSGLTDTQYFGPGTRLTVL.

In this sample, this clonotype turned up many times. V usage is TRBV9 and J usage is TRBJ1-2, with D maybe TRBD1 (6 bases). Germline CDR1 and CDR2: SGDLS and YYNGEE. The CDR3 length is 16 residues. Trimming left V 7 bases short and J 1 base short, with 20 bases between. This CDR3 reads CASGGRRARSNYGYTF. CDR3 coding DNA: TGTGCCAGCGGGGGCAGGAGGGCGAGGAGTAACTATGGCTACACCTTC.

This chain connects TRBV10-3 to TRBJ1-6; D is ambiguous. The germline CDR1 and CDR2 sequences are ENHRY and SYGVKD. V lost 3 bases, J lost 14 bases, and 11 bases lay in between. The CDR3 sequence is 12 residues long. The DNA of the CDR3 is TGTGCCATCAGTGACAATATCGGGGCCCTCCACTTT. It specifies CAISDNIGALHF.

This clonotype was detected many times. This rearrangement joins TRBV13 to TRBJ1-1; possibly TRBD1 for D (6 bases). Trimming cost V 5 bases and J 3 bases, with 19 bases left between them. From germline, CDR1 is PRHDT and CDR2 FYEKMQ (reference sequence). CDR3 length: 16 residues. The CDR3 loop is CASSPPGGGADTEAFF. CDR3 coding DNA: TGTGCCAGCAGCCCGCCCGGGGGGGGGGCGGACACTGAAGCTTTCTTT.

The genes are TRBV6-5 and TRBJ1-6; 12 nucleotides match TRBD1. Germline assignment: CDR1 MNHEY and CDR2 SVGAGI. This CDR3 is 14 amino acids long. V gave up 7 bases and J gave up 7 bases; unmatched junction bases: 2. Here the CDR3 DNA reads TGTGCCAGCACGGGACAGGGGGCCAATTCACCCCTCCACTTT. This translates into CASTGQGANSPLHF.

V gene TRBV12-5 combines with J gene TRBJ2-1, with 9 bases identical to TRBD1. The J segment lost 2 bases and the V segment lost 4 bases, leaving 6 bases of the junction unmatched. Germline values: CDR1 LGHNT, CDR2 FRNRAP. The CDR3 is 16 amino acids. CDR3 sequence: CASGSDRDRAYNEQFF. CDR3 DNA sequence: TGTGCTAGTGGTTCAGACCGGGACAGGGCCTACAATGAGCAGTTCTTC.

This clonotype was observed at least ten times. The rearrangement uses TRBV7-2 and TRBJ1-5; the D gene is possibly TRBD1 (6 bases). Germline CDR1 and CDR2: SGHTA and FQGNSA. Trimming removed 6 bases at V and 2 bases at J, with 14 bases between. CDR3 length equals 15 residues. DNA of the CDR3: TGTGCCAGCAGTTACCAAGAGGGGGGCAATCAGCCCCAGCATTTT. Protein: CASSYQEGGNQPQHF.

The CDR3 DNA follows: TGTGCCAGCTCCGAAGGGGCCGCAGATACGCAGTATTTT. Its translation: CASSEGAADTQYF. This chain connects TRBV18 to TRBJ2-3; D perhaps matches TRBD1 (5 bases). The V and J ends lost 6 bases and 4 bases respectively, with 11 bases between them. The CDR3 contains 13 residues. Germline CDR1 reads KGHSH; CDR2 reads LQKENI.

This chain connects TRBV6-5 to TRBJ2-3; D is undetermined. In germline, CDR1 is MNHEY, CDR2 SVGAGI. V was pared by 5 bases and J by 8 bases, with 11 bases between. This CDR3 is built from 12 residues. CDR3: CASSETSGTQYF. CDR3 coding DNA: TGTGCCAGCAGTGAAACATCGGGTACGCAGTATTTT.

About this clonotype: Given a much more abundant clone one base away, this may be a read error. This sequence joins TRBV12-3 or TRBV12-4 and TRBJ2-7; 8 nucleotides line up with TRBD2. The ends lost 3 bases at V and 0 bases at J; junction bases unmatched: 4. The CDR3 is 15 amino acids. Here the CDR3 DNA reads TGTGCCAGCAGTTTTCTCGGGGGGGGCTCCTACGAGCAGTACTTC. Its protein product is CASSFLGGGSYEQYF.

This clonotype was counted at least ten times. This rearrangement joins TRBV7-2 to TRBJ2-7; no reliable D call. The CDR3 extends over 14 amino acids. Trimming took 3 bases from V and 1 from J, leaving 10 bases between them. Germline V gene lookup returns CDR1 SGHTA and CDR2 FQGNSA. The CDR3 region is CASSFMGFSYEQYF. The CDR3 nucleotides are TGTGCCAGCAGCTTTATGGGGTTTTCCTACGAGCAGTACTTC.

In this sample, this clonotype turned up a few times. This chain links TRBV7-2 with TRBJ2-4; 10 bases map to TRBD1. Germline V lookup: CDR1 SGHTA, CDR2 FQGNSA. This CDR3 region has 15 residues. Trimming at V came to 5 bases and at J to 5 bases, leaving 6 bases not matched to a gene. CDR3 coding DNA: TGTGCCAGCAGCCCAAGACAGGGGGCGGAAAACATTCAGTACTTC. Translating it yields CASSPRQGAENIQYF.

The J gene is TRBJ1-1, the V gene TRBV29-1, with D unresolved. The CDR3 runs to 16 residues. V was pared by 4 bases and J by 5 bases, with 23 bases between. Germline CDR1 is SQVTM and CDR2 is ANQGSEA. CDR3 in amino acids: CSVVIRHARPRTEAFF. CDR3 DNA sequence: TGCAGCGTTGTGATTAGACACGCTCGACCGAGGACTGAAGCTTTCTTT.

This chain's CDR3 is CASSLFDASEQYF. DNA for the CDR3: TGTGCCAGCAGCTTGTTCGACGCCTCCGAGCAGTACTTC. This chain links TRBV5-6 with TRBJ2-7, with D unclear. Germline V CDR1 and CDR2: SGHDT, YYEEEE. The CDR3 consists of 13 residues. The germline V and J ends were trimmed by 1 base and 6 bases, with 11 bases remaining between them.

This clonotype was observed many times. This chain uses TRBV11-2 with TRBJ2-7; D is perhaps TRBD2 (7 bases). This CDR3 region has 15 residues. V lost 0 bases to trimming and J lost 5 bases, with 14 bases between them. Germline-derived CDR1 and CDR2 are SGHAT and FQNNGV. This chain's CDR3 is CASSLDFGGQHEQYF. CDR3 nucleotide sequence: TGTGCCAGCAGCTTAGATTTCGGGGGGCAGCACGAGCAGTACTTC.

This clonotype turned up a few times. The V gene is TRBV6-5, the J gene TRBJ1-5; no clear D gene. CDR3 length: 12 residues. V lost 4 bases to trimming and J lost 4 bases, with 5 bases between them. Germline V gene sequence: CDR1 MNHEY, CDR2 SVGAGI. DNA for the CDR3: TGTGCCAGCAGTTTCATTAATCAGCCCCAGCATTTT. Its protein product is CASSFINQPQHF.

The chain recombines TRBV7-9 with TRBJ1-1; 7 bases fit TRBD1. Germline CDR1 is SEHNR and CDR2 is FQNEAQ (reference sequence). CDR3 length equals 11 residues. The V and J ends lost 5 bases and 11 bases, in that order; junction bases with no gene match: 5. The CDR3 DNA follows: TGTGCCAGCAGCCCTACAGGGGACGCTTTCTTT. Amino acids: CASSPTGDAFF.

In this sample, this clonotype turned up a few times. The chain has TRBV7-9 and TRBJ2-3; tentatively, D is TRBD2 (6 bases). Trimming removed 5 bases from V and 2 bases from J, with 17 bases in between. This CDR3 comprises 16 residues. The germline gives CDR1 SEHNR, CDR2 FQNEAQ (reference sequence). DNA of the CDR3: TGTGCCAGCAGCACCATTGCGGGGCGTACCACAGATACGCAGTATTTT. Translated: CASSTIAGRTTDTQYF.

In this sample, this clonotype turned up many times. The V call is TRBV6-6, the J call TRBJ2-1; TRBD1 matches 7 bases. After removal of 7 bases from V and 0 bases from J, the junction contained 6 bases not matched to a gene. The CDR3 contains 15 residues. Looked up from germline, CDR1 is MNHNY and CDR2 is SVGAGI (reference sequence). The CDR3 sequence: CASTSQGSSYNEQFF. Written as DNA, the CDR3 is TGTGCCAGCACCTCACAGGGGAGCTCCTACAATGAGCAGTTCTTC.

This clonotype has a handful of counts. The chain links TRBV20-1 to TRBJ1-5, with 8 bases lining up with TRBD1. This CDR3 is built from 15 residues. Germline V gives CDR1 DFQATT, CDR2 SNEGSKA (reference sequence). V dropped 3 bases and J dropped 7; count of bases not matched to a gene: 11. Here the CDR3 reads CSARIPGTGGQPQHF. CDR3 nucleotide sequence: TGCAGTGCTAGGATACCGGGGACAGGCGGCCAGCCCCAGCATTTT.

This clonotype was observed at least ten times. This chain uses TRBV7-2 with TRBJ1-4; no firm D call. Germline CDR1 is SGHTA and CDR2 is FQGNSA. V was pared by 5 bases and J by 5 bases, with 12 bases between. The CDR3 is made up of 14 amino acids. The CDR3, as DNA: TGTGCCAGCAGCCCCCGAGGGAGAAATGAAAAACTGTTTTTT. Translating it yields CASSPRGRNEKLFF.

This clonotype was recorded at least ten times. V and J are TRBV13 and TRBJ1-2; tentatively, D is TRBD1 (5 bases). Trimming shortened V by 6 bases and J by 0 bases, and 14 bases separated the two germline ends. Per germline, CDR1 PRHDT and CDR2 FYEKMQ (reference sequence). This CDR3 has 15 residues. CDR3: CASSFRQKSNYGYTF. The DNA of the CDR3 is TGTGCCAGCAGTTTTAGACAGAAGTCTAACTATGGCTACACCTTC.

This clonotype was seen repeatedly, ten times or more. The chain has TRBV10-3 and TRBJ1-1; a possible D gene is TRBD1 (5 bases). Germline CDR1 is ENHRY and CDR2 is SYGVKD. V lost 6 bases to trimming and J lost 5 bases, with 16 bases between them. This CDR3 region has 14 residues. CDR3 loop: CAIRDGTGGTEAFF. CDR3 DNA: TGTGCCATCAGAGATGGGACGGGGGGAACTGAAGCTTTCTTT.

This clonotype has ten or more counts. The chain uses TRBV7-8 and TRBJ1-5; TRBD1 matches 7 bases. V lost 5 bases, J lost 2 bases, and 6 bases stayed unmatched. The germline V gene encodes CDR1 SGHVS and CDR2 FQNEAQ. The CDR3 extends over 15 amino acids. This chain's CDR3 is CASSTDRAGNQPQHF. DNA for the CDR3: TGTGCCAGCAGCACCGACAGGGCGGGCAATCAGCCCCAGCATTTT.